This T cell receptor beta chain was identified during a study of beta chain features in type 1 diabetes. As for the study in general: Sorted cell examination encompassed approximately 98,000,000 cells across all samples.

The sequenced template was cDNA made from the entire isolated RNA. Sequenced by immunoSEQ multiplex PCR; TCRdb stores in-frame clones only, minus some. The sample yields about 150,000 clones, 11% seen once. Sorting that relied on CD45RO/CCR7/CD25/CD127/CD95/CD27 yielded CD4+ naive, central memory, regulatory and stem cell-like memory cells. Germline-derived CDR1 and CDR2 are SGHAT and FQNNGV. V lost 1 base to trimming and J lost 3 bases, with 10 bases between them. CDR3 length equals 14 residues. Sequenced sample: central memory CD4+ T cells from blood. This receptor was taken from a young man in good health. The rearrangement uses TRBV11-2 and TRBJ2-7; no definite D call. This CDR3 reads CASSLVPGNYEQYF. The CDR3 DNA sequence: TGTGCCAGCAGCTTAGTACCCGGCAACTACGAGCAGTACTTC. The full variable domain, its missing parts supplied by reference TRBV11-2 and TRBJ2-7, is EAGVAQSPRYKIIEKRQSVAFWCNPISGHATLYWYQQILGQGPKLLIQFQNNGVVDDSQLPKDRFSAERLKGVDSTLKIQPAKLEDSAVYLCASSLVPGNYEQYFGPGTRLTVT.